This T cell receptor (beta chain) was sequenced during a study of control samples from healthy donors and cancer patients (dated by TCRdb to the early 2020s). Libraries were prepared through the immunoSEQ multiplex PCR assay. TCRdb retrieved this table from immuneACCESS and kept in-frame rearrangements only. Not all clones are present; in checked studies, unresolved V genes account for under half, and no reason is known for the remainder. Here the sample has some 130,000 clones; more than 80% occur a single time. The top ten constitute around 2.3% of the sample. With regard to this clone: Which antigen it targets is not known. One base away there is no much larger clone; base qualities are not given.

Including cysteine and phenylalanine, the CDR3 has 18 amino acids. Only the CDR3 part of the read is kept: 54 bases, read in frame from the first base. The germline V end is reduced by 5 bases and the J end by 6 bases; junction bases left unmatched: 21. The germline V gene supplies CDR1 SQVTM and CDR2 ANQGSEA. The chain couples TRBV29-1 to TRBJ2-1; the junction holds 8 bases that match TRBD2. The sequencing sample was made of blood. The sequence was collected from a man aged 40-55 years in good health. Here is the DNA: TGCAGCGTTTTCTTGTGGGGCGGGGGGATGTCCAATTTCAATGAGCAGTTCTTC. It codes for CSVFLWGGGMSNFNEQFF.